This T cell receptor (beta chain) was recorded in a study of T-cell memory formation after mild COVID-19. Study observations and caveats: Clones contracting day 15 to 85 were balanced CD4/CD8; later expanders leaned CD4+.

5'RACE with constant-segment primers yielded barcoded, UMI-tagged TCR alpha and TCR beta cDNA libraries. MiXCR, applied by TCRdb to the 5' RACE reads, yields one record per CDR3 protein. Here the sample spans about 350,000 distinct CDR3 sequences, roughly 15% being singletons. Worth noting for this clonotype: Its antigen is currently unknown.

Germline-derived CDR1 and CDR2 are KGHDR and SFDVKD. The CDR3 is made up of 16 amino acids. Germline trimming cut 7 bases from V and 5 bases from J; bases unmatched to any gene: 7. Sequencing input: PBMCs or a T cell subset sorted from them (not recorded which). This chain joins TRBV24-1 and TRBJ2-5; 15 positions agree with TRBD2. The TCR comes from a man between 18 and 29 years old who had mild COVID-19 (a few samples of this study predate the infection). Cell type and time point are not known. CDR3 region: CATSGTSGGYGETQYF. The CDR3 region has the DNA TGTGCCACCAGCGGGACTAGCGGGGGGTACGGGGAGACCCAGTACTTC.